Reported below is one T cell receptor beta chain. Its specificity is unknown. In the library, individual cDNA molecules carried attached unique molecular identifiers. TCRdb used MiXCR to reprocess the 5' RACE reads, holding one entry per CDR3 protein. The sample lists around 98,000 distinct CDR3 sequences, 8% to 13% seen once, with 5.1% in the top ten. This record belongs to a study of early T cells in non-severe SARS-CoV-2 infection. Study-wide results and limits: The VDJdb matching leaned toward anti-spike CD8 responses and overlooked private and CD4 specificities.

CDR3 length: 13 amino acids. Trimming took 5 bases from V and 9 from J, leaving 14 bases between them. The origin of this receptor is an adult who was a healthcare worker with PCR-confirmed SARS-CoV-2 infection or an uninfected control (not recorded which). Specimen: whole blood. V and J are TRBV12-3 or TRBV12-4 and TRBJ2-1, with D uncertain. DNA of the CDR3: TGTGCCAGCAGTCTCGCGCAACGAGCTGAGCAGTTCTTC. Its protein product is CASSLAQRAEQFF.